This T cell receptor (beta chain) was documented in a study of PD-1 blockade in classical Hodgkin lymphoma. The time point: cycle 4 day 1 (C4D1), after less than 7 weeks of nivolumab. With no exception, relapse followed autologous stem cell transplantation in all patients, and brentuximab vedotin exposure varied. The CDR3 consists of 15 residues. V dropped 0 bases and J dropped 9 bases, with 17 bases sitting between them. Germline CDR1 SGHVS, CDR2 FNYEAQ. Repertoires were generated with immunoSEQ multiplex PCR, while TCRdb's copy carries only in-frame clones and drops some. This table holds about 47,000 clones, nearly 80% found once. Study observations and caveats: Relapsed/refractory patients reportedly had the lowest baseline TCR diversity, below newly diagnosed patients, who were below healthy donors. CD4+ TCR diversity, unlike CD8+, climbed significantly by C4D1. Before treatment, complete responders showed about the same diversity as newly diagnosed patients. The authors excluded patients who started nivolumab under 1 year after ASCT.

Comments on this clone: Its target is unknown.

This chain connects TRBV7-6 to TRBJ2-5; D is unclear. The origin of this receptor is a human donor with classical Hodgkin lymphoma. Sequencing was performed on peripheral blood mononuclear cells (PBMCs), taken before the fourth cycle of nivolumab. Here the CDR3 reads CASSLAVSVQTAQYF. As DNA, the CDR3 is TGTGCCAGCAGCTTAGCTGTTTCTGTGCAAACGGCCCAGTACTTC. The whole variable domain, filled in from reference TRBV7-6 and TRBJ2-5, reads GAGVSQSPRYKVTKRGQDVALRCDPISGHVSLYWYRQALGQGPEFLTYFNYEAQQDKSGLPNDRFSAERPEGSISTLTIQRTEQRDSAMYRCASSLAVSVQTAQYFGPGTRLLVL.